This T cell receptor (beta chain) was identified during a study of CD8+ T cells in alopecia areata. Study at large: Tofacitinib administration persisted for 6 to 18 months, succeeded by 6 months off drug.

Comment on this clone: Antigen unknown.

Per the germline V gene, CDR1 is LGHNT and CDR2 is FRNRAP. The CDR3 is 13 residues long. J gave up 6 bases and V 7 bases, and 6 bases lay outside the gene matches. General study results and limits: Administration of tofacitinib significantly diminished scalp clonality and expanded CD8+ clones within the top 100. Clonality was higher in lesional than normal scalp, especially in alopecia totalis/universalis.

Once RNA had been extracted, it was reverse transcribed into cDNA to act as the sequencing template. The protocol was immunoSEQ multiplex PCR, while the TCRdb copy is restricted to in-frame clones and leaves out a portion. The top ten clones hold approximately 13% of a sample with some 150,000 clones, around 87% of them seen once. Treatment here: oral pan-JAK inhibitor, 5-10 mg twice daily. Lesional scalp punch biopsies and peripheral blood came from alopecia areata patients. The chain carries TRBV12-5 and TRBJ2-3, with 8 bases lining up with TRBD2. The source material was CD8+ T cells sorted from blood, sampled at week 4, from a patient treated with tofacitinib. The origin of this receptor is a human donor with alopecia areata. CDR3 bases: TGTGCTAGTGTAGGACTAGCAGACGATACGCAGTATTTT. This codes for CASVGLADDTQYF. Full variable domain (remainder filled in from reference TRBV12-5 and TRBJ2-3): DARVTQTPRHKVTEMGQEVTMRCQPILGHNTVFWYRQTMMQGLELLAYFRNRAPLDDSGMPKDRFSAEMPDATLATLKIQPSEPRDSAVYFCASVGLADDTQYFGPGTRLTVL.